This T cell receptor beta chain stems from a study of T cells in Graves' hyperthyroidism and ophthalmopathy (dated by TCRdb to about 2019). In terms of the full investigation: Peripheral blood samples were taken at the time of initial diagnosis, prior to any treatment. To identify TCR V-J signatures that set the groups apart, the researchers used a discovery cohort of about a hundred patients, made up of roughly 40 with Graves' ophthalmopathy and some 55 with stable Graves' hyperthyroidism. Prospective prediction of ophthalmopathy was tested in an independent validation cohort of approximately 18 hyperthyroidism patients and some 17 patients who later progressed to ophthalmopathy. The 100 discovery patients were randomly split 7:3 into training and test sets. In addition, the study compared T-cell repertoires in thyroid tissue and in blood from roughly 6 Graves' hyperthyroidism patients. Once sampling was done, hyperthyroidism patients were given methimazole at a starting dose of 30 mg daily, whereas ophthalmopathy patients were given high-dose intravenous methylprednisolone. The paper reports TCR Vbeta CDR3 sequencing of over 130 peripheral blood samples: approximately 41 ophthalmopathy, approximately 74 hyperthyroidism and about 17 progressor patients.

V is clipped by 6 bases and J by 0 bases, and the sequence between their germline boundaries is 12 bases long. The CDR3 starts with the cysteine, ends with the phenylalanine, and has 15 residues. Solely the CDR3 DNA is kept, with 45 bases framed from the first base. The paper's findings and limits, for the study overall: Most expanded thyroid clonotypes (frequency above 0.001) were also detected in blood, a finding suggesting that blood repertoires may reflect thyroid immune responses. A model built on a 13 V-J signature distinguished ophthalmopathy from stable hyperthyroidism, reaching around 88% sensitivity and under 84% specificity in cross-validation and 80%/75% in testing. In validation, progression to ophthalmopathy was predicted by the model with approximately 67% sensitivity and under 85% specificity, a median of roughly 6 months before onset. Sample size was not statistically predetermined, and blinding of investigators to group allocation was not performed.

Stable Graves' hyperthyroidism was defined as the absence of progression to ophthalmopathy over 18 months of follow-up. Hyperthyroidism patients were aged 18 to 65 years and newly diagnosed, with disease duration of less than 2 months. Patients with uncontrolled infections, other autoimmune diseases, pregnancy or lactation were excluded. Clinical symptoms, serum thyroxine and TRAb, thyroid ultrasound, and orbital computed tomography formed the basis for the diagnoses. Ficoll-Paque density gradient centrifugation was used to isolate PBMCs from around 10 ml of fresh peripheral blood. Total RNA was extracted using Trizol reagent, and RNA quality was assessed on an Agilent 2100 Bioanalyzer. This clonotype was detected many times. Its target antigen remains unknown. Base-call qualities are not available, and no considerably larger clone is one nucleotide away. Amplification of TCR beta CDR3 regions was carried out from RNA transcripts. The first round of RT-PCR for the TCR CDR3 was performed with the HTBI primer set and the Qiagen OneStep RT-PCR kit. The libraries were constructed in a second round of multiplex PCR and then size-selected and purified. Sequencing of the libraries was done on an Illumina HiSeq2000 using paired-end 100 bp reads. In the authors' own workflow: SOAPnuke was used to process the raw data, with reads discarded if the reads contained adapters or uncalled bases, had a mean Phred below 15, or lacked an exact constant-primer or identifier match. COPE v1.2.5 was used to merge high-quality paired reads, and clonotypes were defined as unique nucleotide sequences. MiTCR v1.1 was used to align the clonotypes against IMGT TRBV, TRBD and TRBJ reference segments. Analysis was restricted to V-J combinations with a frequency above 0.0001, which covered 99.2% of repertoires. The TCS score was defined as the ratio of F50 (clonal expansion) to E x V (chaos), calculated using BLOSUM62-based TCRdist between CDR3 peptides within each V-J. Welch's t-statistics and random forest reduced some 510 V-J features to roughly 13, which were used in a naive Bayes classifier (R e1071). TCRdb took the public reads, trimmed them with fastp at Q25, ran MiXCR for clone calling and kept in-frame beta chains. Every distinct CDR3 protein forms one entry, paired with its most common genes and DNA. None of the V and J calls come from the authors' own analysis; TCRdb made them. The sample data list around 520,000 distinct CDR3 sequences, and 13% to 15% of these were observed just once. Around 13% of the sample is in the top ten clones.

The chain was built from TRBV12-3 or TRBV12-4 and TRBJ1-3; the D segment could be TRBD1, given 5 matching bases. The sequence derives from a woman aged 40 to 49 with Graves' hyperthyroidism. Source material: blood. The CDR3 here reads CASRHRRLSGNTIYF. Read as DNA, the sequence is TGTGCCAGCAGACACAGGCGACTCTCTGGAAACACCATATATTTT.